This is a list of T cell receptor beta chains from one sample in a study of CD8+ T cells in alopecia areata. Libraries were prepared by immunoSEQ multiplex PCR; TCRdb keeps only in-frame clonotypes and omits some of them. Of 150,000 to 200,000 clones detected, about three fifths appear once; the ten largest clones hold under 1.2%. This specimen was CD4+ T cells sorted from blood, taken at week 24, from a patient treated with tofacitinib. Receptor source: a human donor with alopecia areata. Both conserved end residues are part of each CDR3. Each record gives: clone size, D gene, J gene, V gene, CDR3 protein, CDR3 DNA. The D gene is left open where the match is weak. Part of the rows lack a size; the others show once, few, many or a class for expanded clones.

-,TRBD1,TRBJ2-7,TRBV27,CASSRTGGSYEQYF,TGTGCCAGCAGTAGGACAGGGGGCTCCTACGAGCAGTACTTC
few,TRBD1,TRBJ2-2,TRBV29-1,CSVGQGSGELFF,TGCAGCGTTGGACAGGGATCCGGGGAGCTGTTTTTT
-,-,TRBJ2-1,TRBV7-6,CASSGDTFSYNEQFF,TGTGCCAGCAGCGGGGATACCTTCTCCTACAATGAGCAGTTCTTC
few,-,TRBJ2-1,TRBV7-3,CASSLSVISDEQFF,TGTGCCAGCAGCTTATCAGTCATATCGGATGAGCAGTTCTTC
few,-,TRBJ1-2,TRBV30,CAWSAQGVGGYTF,TGTGCCTGGAGCGCACAGGGTGTTGGTGGCTACACCTTC
-,-,TRBJ1-2,TRBV6-1,CASMGGISVYGYTF,TGTGCCAGCATGGGGGGGATTTCAGTTTACGGCTACACCTTC
-,-,TRBJ2-5,TRBV15,CATSRESFQETQYF,TGTGCCACCAGCAGAGAGTCCTTCCAAGAGACCCAGTACTTC
-,-,TRBJ1-6,TRBV30,CAWSPPGSPLHF,TGTGCCTGGAGTCCCCCTGGGTCACCCCTCCACTTT
few,-,TRBJ2-2,TRBV15,CATSRDRGGDGELFF,TGTGCCACCAGCAGAGATCGGGGCGGGGACGGGGAGCTGTTTTTT
-,TRBD1,TRBJ1-1,TRBV7-9,CASSTGVSMRTEAFF,TGTGCCAGCAGCACAGGGGTGTCAATGAGAACTGAAGCTTTCTTT
once,-,TRBJ1-5,TRBV30,CAWSLQGSQPQHF,TGTGCCTGGAGTCTACAGGGTTCTCAGCCCCAGCATTTT
-,-,TRBJ1-1,TRBV6-5,CASSSPGPMVSEAFF,TGTGCCAGCAGTTCTCCGGGACCTATGGTGTCTGAAGCTTTCTTT
-,-,TRBJ2-7,TRBV5-5,CASSLDRTYEQYF,TGTGCCAGCAGCTTGGACAGGACCTACGAGCAGTACTTC
-,-,TRBJ1-1,TRBV30,CAWRWKAEAFF,TGTGCCTGGAGATGGAAGGCCGAAGCTTTCTTT
-,-,TRBJ1-1,TRBV29-1,CSVDGNTEAFF,TGCAGCGTTGACGGTAACACTGAAGCTTTCTTT
many,-,TRBJ2-2,TRBV29-1,CSVRDSKTGELFF,TGCAGCGTGCGGGACTCCAAAACCGGGGAGCTGTTTTTT
-,TRBD1,TRBJ2-5,TRBV15,CATSNTGQGRRETQYF,TGTGCCACCAGCAATACAGGACAGGGACGGCGAGAGACCCAGTACTTC
-,-,TRBJ2-2,TRBV29-1,CSVRDHLENTGELFF,TGCAGCGTCCGCGACCACCTTGAGAACACCGGGGAGCTGTTTTTT
-,-,TRBJ1-6,TRBV9,CASSPGVKSSPLHF,TGTGCCAGCAGCCCCGGGGTTAAGAGTTCACCCCTCCACTTT